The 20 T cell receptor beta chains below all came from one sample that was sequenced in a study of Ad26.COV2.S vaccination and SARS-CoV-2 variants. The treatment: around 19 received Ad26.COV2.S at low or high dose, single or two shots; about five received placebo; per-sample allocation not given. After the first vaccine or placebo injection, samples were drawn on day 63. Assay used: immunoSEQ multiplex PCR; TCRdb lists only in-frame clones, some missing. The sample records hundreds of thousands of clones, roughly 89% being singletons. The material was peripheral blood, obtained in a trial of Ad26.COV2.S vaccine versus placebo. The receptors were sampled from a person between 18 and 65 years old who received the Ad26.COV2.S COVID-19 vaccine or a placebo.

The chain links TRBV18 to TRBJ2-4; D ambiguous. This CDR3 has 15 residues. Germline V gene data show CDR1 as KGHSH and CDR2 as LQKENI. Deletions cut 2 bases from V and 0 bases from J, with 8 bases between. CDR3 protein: CASSPSGIAKNIQYF. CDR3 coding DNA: TGTGCCAGCTCACCAAGTGGTATAGCCAAAAACATTCAGTACTTC.

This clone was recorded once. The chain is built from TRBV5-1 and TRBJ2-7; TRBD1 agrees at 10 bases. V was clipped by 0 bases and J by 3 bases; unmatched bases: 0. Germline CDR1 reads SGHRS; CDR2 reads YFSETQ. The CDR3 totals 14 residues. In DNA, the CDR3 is TGCGCCAGCAGCTTGGGGGACAGGGGCTACGAGCAGTACGTC. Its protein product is CASSLGDRGYEQYV.

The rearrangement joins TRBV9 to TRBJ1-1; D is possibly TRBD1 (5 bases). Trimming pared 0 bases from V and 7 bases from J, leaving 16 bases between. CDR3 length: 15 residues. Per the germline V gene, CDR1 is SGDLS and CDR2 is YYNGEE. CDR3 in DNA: TGTGCCAGCAGCGTAGATGGGAGGGGCTCTGTTGAAGCTTTCTTT. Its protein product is CASSVDGRGSVEAFF.

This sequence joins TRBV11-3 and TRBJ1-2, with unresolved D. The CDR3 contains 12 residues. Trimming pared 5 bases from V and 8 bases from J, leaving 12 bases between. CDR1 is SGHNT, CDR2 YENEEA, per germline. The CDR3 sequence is CASSHDWRGYTF. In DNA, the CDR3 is TGTGCCAGCAGCCATGATTGGCGGGGCTACACCTTC.

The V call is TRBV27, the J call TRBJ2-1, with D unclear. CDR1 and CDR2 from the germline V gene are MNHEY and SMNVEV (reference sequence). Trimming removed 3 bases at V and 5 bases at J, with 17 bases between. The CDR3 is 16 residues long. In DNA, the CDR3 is TGTGCCAGCAGTTTCTCCTACTCCCTCACTCACAATGAGCAGTTCTTC. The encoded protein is CASSFSYSLTHNEQFF.

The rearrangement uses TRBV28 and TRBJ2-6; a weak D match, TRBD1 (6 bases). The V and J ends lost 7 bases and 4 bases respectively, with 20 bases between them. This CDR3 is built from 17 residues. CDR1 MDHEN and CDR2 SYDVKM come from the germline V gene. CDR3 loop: CASIRDPGVYGANVLTF. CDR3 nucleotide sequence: TGTGCCAGCATCCGTGACCCAGGGGTGTACGGGGCCAACGTCCTGACTTTC. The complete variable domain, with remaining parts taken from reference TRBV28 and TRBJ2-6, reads DVKVTQSSRYLVKRTGEKVFLECVQDMDHENMFWYRQDPGLGLRLIYFSYDVKMKEKGDIPEGYSVSREKKERFSLILESASTNQTSMYLCASIRDPGVYGANVLTFGAGSRLTVL.

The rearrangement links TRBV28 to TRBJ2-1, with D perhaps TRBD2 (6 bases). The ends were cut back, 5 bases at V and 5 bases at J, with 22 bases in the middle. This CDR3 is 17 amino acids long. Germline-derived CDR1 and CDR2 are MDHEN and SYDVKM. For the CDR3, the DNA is TGTGCCAGCAGTAATCCCCGCCCTCGGGGGTCAGACAATGAGCAGTTCTTC. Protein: CASSNPRPRGSDNEQFF.

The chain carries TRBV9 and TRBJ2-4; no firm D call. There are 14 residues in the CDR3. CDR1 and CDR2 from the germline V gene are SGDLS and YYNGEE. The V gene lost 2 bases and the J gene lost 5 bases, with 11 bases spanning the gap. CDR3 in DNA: TGTGCCAGCAGCGTTGCGGCCGGAGAAAACATTCAGTACTTC. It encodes CASSVAAGENIQYF.

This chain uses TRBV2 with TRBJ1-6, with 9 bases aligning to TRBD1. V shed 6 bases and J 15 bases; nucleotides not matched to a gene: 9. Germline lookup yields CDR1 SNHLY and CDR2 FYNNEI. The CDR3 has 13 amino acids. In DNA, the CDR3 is TGTGCCAGCAGGAATACGGGACAGGGCGGCCTCCACTTT. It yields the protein CASRNTGQGGLHF. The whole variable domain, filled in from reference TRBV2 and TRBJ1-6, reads EPEVTQTPSHQVTQMGQEVILRCVPISNHLYFYWYRQILGQKVEFLVSFYNNEISEKSEIFDDQFSVERPDGSNFTLKIRSTKLEDSAMYFCASRNTGQGGLHFGNGTRLTVT.

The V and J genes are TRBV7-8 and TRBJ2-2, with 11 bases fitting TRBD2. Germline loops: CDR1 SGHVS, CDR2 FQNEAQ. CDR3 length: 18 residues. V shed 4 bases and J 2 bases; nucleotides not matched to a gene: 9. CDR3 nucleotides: TGTGCCAGCAGCTCATCCATTAGCGGGAGGGGTAACACCGGGGAGCTGTTTTTT. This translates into CASSSSISGRGNTGELFF.

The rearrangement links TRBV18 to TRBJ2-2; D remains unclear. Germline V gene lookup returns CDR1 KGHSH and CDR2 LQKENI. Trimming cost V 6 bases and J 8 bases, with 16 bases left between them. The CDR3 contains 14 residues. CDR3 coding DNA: TGTGCCAGCTCGGAGTCTAGGGATACTGGGGAGCTGTTTTTT. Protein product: CASSESRDTGELFF.

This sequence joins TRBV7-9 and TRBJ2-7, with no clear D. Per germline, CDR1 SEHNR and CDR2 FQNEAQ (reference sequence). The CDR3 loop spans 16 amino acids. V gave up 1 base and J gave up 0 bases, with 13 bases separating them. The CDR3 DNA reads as TGTGCCAGCAGCTTAGAGCGCACGGCGAGCTCCTACGAGCAGTACTTC. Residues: CASSLERTASSYEQYF.

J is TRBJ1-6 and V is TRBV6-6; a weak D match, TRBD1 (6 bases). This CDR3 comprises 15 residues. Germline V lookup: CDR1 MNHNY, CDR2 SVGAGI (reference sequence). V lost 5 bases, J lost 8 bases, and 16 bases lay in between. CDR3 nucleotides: TGTGCCAGCAGTCTCTTGGCAGGGGCTGATTCACCCCTCCACTTT. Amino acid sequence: CASSLLAGADSPLHF.

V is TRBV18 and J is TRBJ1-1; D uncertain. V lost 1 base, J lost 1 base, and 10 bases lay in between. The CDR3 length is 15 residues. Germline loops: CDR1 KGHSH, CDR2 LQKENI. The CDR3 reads CASSPLTVANTEAFF. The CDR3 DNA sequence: TGTGCCAGCTCACCACTAACTGTCGCGAACACTGAAGCTTTCTTT.

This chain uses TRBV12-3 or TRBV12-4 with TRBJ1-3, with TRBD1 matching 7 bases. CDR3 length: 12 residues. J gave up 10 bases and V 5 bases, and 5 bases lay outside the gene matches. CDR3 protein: CASSATGETIYF. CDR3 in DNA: TGTGCCAGCAGTGCTACAGGGGAAACCATATATTTT.

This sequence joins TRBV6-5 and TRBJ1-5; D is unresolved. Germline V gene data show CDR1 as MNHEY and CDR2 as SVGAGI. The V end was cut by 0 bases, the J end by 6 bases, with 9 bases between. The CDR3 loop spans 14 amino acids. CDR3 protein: CASSYSGPRQPQHF. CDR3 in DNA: TGTGCCAGCAGTTACTCAGGGCCCCGTCAGCCCCAGCATTTT.

Written as DNA, the CDR3 is TGTGCCAGCAGCCGGGACGGGTCCTACTCCTACGAGCAGTACTTC. Protein product: CASSRDGSYSYEQYF. V gene TRBV7-6 combines with J gene TRBJ2-7; possibly TRBD1 or TRBD2 for D (5 bases each). With 5 bases removed from V and 0 bases from J, the gap between germline ends came to 14 bases. Germline assignment: CDR1 SGHVS and CDR2 FNYEAQ. The CDR3 has 15 amino acids. Using reference TRBV7-6 and TRBJ2-7 for the parts outside the CDR3, the full variable domain is GAGVSQSPRYKVTKRGQDVALRCDPISGHVSLYWYRQALGQGPEFLTYFNYEAQQDKSGLPNDRFSAERPEGSISTLTIQRTEQRDSAMYRCASSRDGSYSYEQYFGPGTRLTVT.

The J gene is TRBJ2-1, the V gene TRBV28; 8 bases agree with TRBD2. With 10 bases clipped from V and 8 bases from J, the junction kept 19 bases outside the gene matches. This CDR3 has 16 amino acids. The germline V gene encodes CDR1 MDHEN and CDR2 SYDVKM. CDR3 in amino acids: CATKEVVAGLLHEQFF. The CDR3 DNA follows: TGTGCCACCAAAGAGGTGGTAGCGGGGTTACTACATGAGCAGTTCTTC.

The CDR3 nucleotides read TGTGCCAGCAACCTTGGGGGCGCACTAACAACTAATGAAAAACTGTTTTTT. This codes for CASNLGGALTTNEKLFF. The V gene is TRBV28, the J gene TRBJ1-4; the D gene is possibly TRBD1 (6 bases). CDR1 and CDR2 from the germline V gene are MDHEN and SYDVKM. The germline V and J ends were trimmed by 7 bases and 0 bases, with 18 bases remaining between them. This CDR3 is built from 17 residues.

The CDR3 bases are TGTGCCAGCAGTTCCCAGTGGACCCGGGACAGGGGCACTGAAGCTTTCTTT. It codes for CASSSQWTRDRGTEAFF. The V gene is TRBV28, the J gene TRBJ1-1; 10 positions agree with TRBD1. The CDR3 spans 17 residues. V trimming: 4 bases; J trimming: 4 bases; junction bases outside the gene matches: 12. From germline, CDR1 is MDHEN and CDR2 SYDVKM.